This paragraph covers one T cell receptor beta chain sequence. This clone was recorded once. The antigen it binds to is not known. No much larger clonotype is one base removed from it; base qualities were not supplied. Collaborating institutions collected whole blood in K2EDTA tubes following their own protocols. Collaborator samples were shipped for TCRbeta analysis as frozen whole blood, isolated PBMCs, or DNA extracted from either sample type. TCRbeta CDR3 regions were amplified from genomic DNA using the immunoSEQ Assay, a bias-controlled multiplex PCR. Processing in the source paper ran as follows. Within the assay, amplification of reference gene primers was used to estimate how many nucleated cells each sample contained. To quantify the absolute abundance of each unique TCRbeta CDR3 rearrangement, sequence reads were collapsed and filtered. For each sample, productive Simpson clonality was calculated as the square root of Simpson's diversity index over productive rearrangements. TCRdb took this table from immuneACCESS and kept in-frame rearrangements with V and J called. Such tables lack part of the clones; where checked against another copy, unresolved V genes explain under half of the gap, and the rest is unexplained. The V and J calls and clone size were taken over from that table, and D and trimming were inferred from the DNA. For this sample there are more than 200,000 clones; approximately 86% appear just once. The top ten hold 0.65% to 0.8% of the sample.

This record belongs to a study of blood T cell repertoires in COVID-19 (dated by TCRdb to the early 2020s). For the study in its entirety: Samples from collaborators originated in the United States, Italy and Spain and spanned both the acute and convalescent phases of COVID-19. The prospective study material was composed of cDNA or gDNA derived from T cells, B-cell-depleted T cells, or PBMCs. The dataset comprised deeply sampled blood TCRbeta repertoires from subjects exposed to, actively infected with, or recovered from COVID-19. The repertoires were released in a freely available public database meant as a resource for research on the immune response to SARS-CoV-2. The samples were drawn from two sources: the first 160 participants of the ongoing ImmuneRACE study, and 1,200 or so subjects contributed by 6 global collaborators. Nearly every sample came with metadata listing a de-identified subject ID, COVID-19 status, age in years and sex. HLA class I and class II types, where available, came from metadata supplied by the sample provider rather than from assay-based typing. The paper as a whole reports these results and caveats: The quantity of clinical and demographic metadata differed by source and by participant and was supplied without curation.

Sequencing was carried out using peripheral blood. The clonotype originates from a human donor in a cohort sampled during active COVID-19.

The CDR3 here reads CASSRRPPTGQLNTEAFF. Read as DNA, the sequence is TGTGCCAGCAGTCGGAGGCCCCCCACGGGACAGCTGAACACTGAAGCTTTCTTT. The V and J segments used are TRBV27 and TRBJ1-1; 7 bases in the middle match TRBD1. CDR1 is given as MNHEY and CDR2 as SMNVEV, both from the germline V gene (reference sequence). V and J are trimmed by 5 bases and 0 bases, and the gene matches miss 15 bases of the junction. The CDR3 starts with the cysteine, ends with the phenylalanine, and has 18 residues. Only the CDR3 DNA is retained, 54 bases long and in frame from the first base.